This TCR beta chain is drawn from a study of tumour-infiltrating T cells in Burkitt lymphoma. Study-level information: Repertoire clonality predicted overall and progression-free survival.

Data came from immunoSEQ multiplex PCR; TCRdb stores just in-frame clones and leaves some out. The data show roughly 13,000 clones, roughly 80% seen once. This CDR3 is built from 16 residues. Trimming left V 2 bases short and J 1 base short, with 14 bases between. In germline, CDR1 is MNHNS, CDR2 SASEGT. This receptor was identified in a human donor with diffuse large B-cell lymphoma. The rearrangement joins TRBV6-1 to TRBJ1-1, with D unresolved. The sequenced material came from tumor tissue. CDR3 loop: CASSELLTIPNTEAFF. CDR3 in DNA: TGTGCCAGCAGTGAATTACTGACAATACCGAACACTGAAGCTTTCTTT.